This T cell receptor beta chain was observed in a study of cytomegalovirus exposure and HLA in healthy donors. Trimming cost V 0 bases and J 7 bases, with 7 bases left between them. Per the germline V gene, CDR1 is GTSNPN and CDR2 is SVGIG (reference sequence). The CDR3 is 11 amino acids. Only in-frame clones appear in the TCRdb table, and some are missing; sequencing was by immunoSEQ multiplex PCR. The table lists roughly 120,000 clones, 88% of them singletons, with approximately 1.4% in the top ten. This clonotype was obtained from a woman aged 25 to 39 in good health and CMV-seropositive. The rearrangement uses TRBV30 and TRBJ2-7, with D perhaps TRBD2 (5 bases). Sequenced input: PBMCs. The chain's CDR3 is CAWSVGLEQYF. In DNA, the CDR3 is TGTGCCTGGAGTGTCGGACTGGAGCAGTACTTC.